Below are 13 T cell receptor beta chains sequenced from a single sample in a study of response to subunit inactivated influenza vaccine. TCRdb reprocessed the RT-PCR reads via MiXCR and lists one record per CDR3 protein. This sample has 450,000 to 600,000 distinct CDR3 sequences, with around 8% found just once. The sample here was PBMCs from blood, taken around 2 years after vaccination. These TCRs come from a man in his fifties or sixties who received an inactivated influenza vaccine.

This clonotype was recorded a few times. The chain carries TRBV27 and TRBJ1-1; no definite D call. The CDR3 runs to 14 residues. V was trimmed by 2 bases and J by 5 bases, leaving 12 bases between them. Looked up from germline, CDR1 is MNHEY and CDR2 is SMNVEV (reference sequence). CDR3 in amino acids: CASSLGPGITEAFF. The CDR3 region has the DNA TGTGCCAGCAGTTTAGGCCCCGGGATTACTGAAGCTTTCTTT.

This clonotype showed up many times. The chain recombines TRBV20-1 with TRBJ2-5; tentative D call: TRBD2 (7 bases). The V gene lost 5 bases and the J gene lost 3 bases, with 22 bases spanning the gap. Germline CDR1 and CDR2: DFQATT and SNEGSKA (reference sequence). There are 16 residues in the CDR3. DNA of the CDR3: TGCAGTGCTCCAACGGGGGGCGGACGTCTTAAAGAGACCCAGTACTTC. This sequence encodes CSAPTGGGRLKETQYF.

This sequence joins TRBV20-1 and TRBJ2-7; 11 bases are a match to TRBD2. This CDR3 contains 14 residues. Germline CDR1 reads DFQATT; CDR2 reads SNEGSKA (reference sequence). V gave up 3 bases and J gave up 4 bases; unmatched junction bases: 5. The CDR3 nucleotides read TGCAGTGCTAGGGGACTAGCGGCAGGATACGAGCAGTACTTC. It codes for CSARGLAAGYEQYF.

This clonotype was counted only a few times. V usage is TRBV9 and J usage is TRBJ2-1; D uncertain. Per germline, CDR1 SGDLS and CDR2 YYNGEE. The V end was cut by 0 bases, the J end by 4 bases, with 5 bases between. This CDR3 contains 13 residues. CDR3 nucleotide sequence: TGTGCCAGCAGCGTAGAACAGTACAATGAGCAGTTCTTC. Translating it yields CASSVEQYNEQFF.

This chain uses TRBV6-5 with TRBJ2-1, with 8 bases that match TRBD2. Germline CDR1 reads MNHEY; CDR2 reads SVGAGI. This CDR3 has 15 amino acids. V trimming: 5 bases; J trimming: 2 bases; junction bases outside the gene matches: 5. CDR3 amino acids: CASSTSGLTYNEQFF. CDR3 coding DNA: TGTGCCAGCAGTACTAGCGGTCTTACCTACAATGAGCAGTTCTTC.

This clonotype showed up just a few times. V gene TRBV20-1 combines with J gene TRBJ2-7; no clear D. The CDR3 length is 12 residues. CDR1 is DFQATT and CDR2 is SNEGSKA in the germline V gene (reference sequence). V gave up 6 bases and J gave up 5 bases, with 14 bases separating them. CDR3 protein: CSAVGSRNEQYF. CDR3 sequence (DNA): TGCAGTGCCGTAGGATCTCGCAACGAGCAGTACTTC.

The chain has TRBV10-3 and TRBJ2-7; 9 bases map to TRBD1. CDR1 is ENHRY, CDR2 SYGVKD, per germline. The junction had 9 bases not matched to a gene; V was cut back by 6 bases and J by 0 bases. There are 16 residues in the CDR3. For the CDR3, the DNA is TGTGCCATCAGCTGGGGGGACAGGGCCCTCTCCTACGAGCAGTACTTC. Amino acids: CAISWGDRALSYEQYF.

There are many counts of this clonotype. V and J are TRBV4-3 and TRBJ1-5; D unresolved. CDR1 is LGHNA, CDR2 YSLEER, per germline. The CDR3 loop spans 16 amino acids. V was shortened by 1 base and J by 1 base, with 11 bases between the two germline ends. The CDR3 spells CASSQGFLGSNQPQHF. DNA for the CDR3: TGCGCCAGCAGCCAAGGATTCCTAGGGAGCAATCAGCCCCAGCATTTT.

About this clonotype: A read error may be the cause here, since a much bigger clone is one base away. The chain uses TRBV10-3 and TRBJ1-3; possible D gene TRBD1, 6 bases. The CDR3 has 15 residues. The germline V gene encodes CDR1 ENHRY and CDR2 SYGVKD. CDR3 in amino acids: CDISEGQGYGNTIYF. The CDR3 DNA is TGTGACATCAGTGAGGGGCAGGGGTACGGAAACACCATATATTTT.

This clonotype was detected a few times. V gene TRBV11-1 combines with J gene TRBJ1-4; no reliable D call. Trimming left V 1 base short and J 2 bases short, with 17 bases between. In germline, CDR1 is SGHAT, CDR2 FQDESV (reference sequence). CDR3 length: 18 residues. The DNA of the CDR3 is TGTGCCAGCAGCTTAGTGGGCAGGATGGGAACGACTAATGAAAAACTGTTTTTT. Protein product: CASSLVGRMGTTNEKLFF. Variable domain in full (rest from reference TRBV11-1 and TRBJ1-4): EAEVAQSPRYKITEKSQAVAFWCDPISGHATLYWYRQILGQGPELLVQFQDESVVDDSQLPKDRFSAERLKGVDSTLKIQPAELGDSAMYLCASSLVGRMGTTNEKLFFGSGTQLSVL.

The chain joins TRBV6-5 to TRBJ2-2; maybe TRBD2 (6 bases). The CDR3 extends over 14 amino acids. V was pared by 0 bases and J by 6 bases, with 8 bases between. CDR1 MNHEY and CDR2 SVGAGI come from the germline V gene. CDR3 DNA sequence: TGTGCCAGCAGTTACTCTTCGGGGGCCGGGGAGCTGTTTTTT. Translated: CASSYSSGAGELFF.

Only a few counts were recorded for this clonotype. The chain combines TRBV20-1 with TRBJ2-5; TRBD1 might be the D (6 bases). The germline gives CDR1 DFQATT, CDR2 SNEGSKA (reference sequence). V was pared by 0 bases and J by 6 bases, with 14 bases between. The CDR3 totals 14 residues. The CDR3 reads CSARDQQGVKTQYF. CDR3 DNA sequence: TGCAGTGCTAGAGATCAACAGGGAGTAAAGACCCAGTACTTC.

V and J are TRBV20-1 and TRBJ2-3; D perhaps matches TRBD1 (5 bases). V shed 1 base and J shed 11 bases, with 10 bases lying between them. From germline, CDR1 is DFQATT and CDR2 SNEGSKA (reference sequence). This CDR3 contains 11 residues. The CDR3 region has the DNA TGCAGTGCTAGAGTAGGGGATGGGCAGTATTTT. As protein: CSARVGDGQYF.